This T cell receptor beta chain was sequenced during a study of pediatric ulcerative colitis (dated by TCRdb to about 2019). In terms of the full investigation: About 7 ulcerative colitis patients had pancolitis and two had left-sided colitis, with histology consistent with ulcerative colitis in all. Roughly nine newly diagnosed, treatment-naive pediatric ulcerative colitis patients and a few non-IBD control children each provided paired blood and rectal samples. By Pediatric Ulcerative Colitis Activity Index, a couple of patients had mild disease, four had moderate disease and three had acute severe colitis.

Study-wide findings and limitations: Repertoires were derived from total lymphocyte DNA, so rare subsets such as regulatory T cells may have patterns not reflected. Only four individuals were included in the healthy control group, which was small. Clonal overlap between a subject's own blood and rectum was significantly greater in ulcerative colitis patients than in controls, which suggests more T cell trafficking to inflamed tissue. Controls, mild-moderate and acute severe colitis patients were separated by rectal repertoire features, and reduced rectal diversity due to clonal expansions was observed in acute severe colitis. A couple of rectal CDR3 clonotypes were present in all ulcerative colitis patients and in none of the controls. For technical reasons, the blood samples of a couple of patients yielded substantially fewer templates, so those samples were excluded from the blood-rectal overlap analysis.

A remark on this clone: There is no known antigen for this receptor. No much larger clone is present one base from it, and per-base qualities are unavailable.

The germline V gene (reference sequence) provides CDR1 SEHNR and CDR2 FQNEAQ. Relative to germline, V is 2 bases shorter and J is 8 bases shorter, with 9 bases between their ends. The CDR3 numbers 12 residues from cysteine through phenylalanine. Of the read, only the CDR3 DNA is kept; its 36 bases are in frame from base 1. Ulcerative colitis patients had received no immunosuppressive medication before the diagnostic colonoscopy. A blood sample was drawn at the time of the colonoscopy. The Wizard kit (Promega) was used to extract genomic DNA from the blood and intestinal samples. Rearranged CDR3 beta regions were amplified from genomic DNA with multiplex V and J primers using the immunoSEQ TRB Survey service. To keep sequencing depth equal across samples, survey-level depth of up to 500,000 reads per sample was applied. The libraries were purified, combined into pools and sequenced with Illumina technology. The paper's data handling went like this. Productive clonality, sample overlap, pairwise scatters, CDR3 beta length, V/D/J gene usage and productiveness were all assessed with the immunoSEQ online tools. Calculated diversity was the number of unique rearrangements divided by total templates times 100; Shannon and Simpson indices were also computed. For principal component analysis, Z-score normalized data were analyzed with the R prcomp function and the ggbiplot package. Morisita's index was used to measure clonal overlap between blood and rectum within each subject. In TCRdb, the immuneACCESS table is reduced to in-frame sequences with V and J assigned. These tables do not hold every clone; where another copy was compared, an unresolved V gene accounts for under half, and the others remain unexplained. D and trimming come from the DNA, and the V and J calls and clone size come from that table. The sample table contains about 36,000 clones; only one count was recorded for around four fifths of them. The ten largest clones represent 20% to 25% of the sample.

This sequence was found in a girl between 5 and 17 years old with moderate ulcerative colitis. The sequence is built from TRBV7-9 and TRBJ1-1; no D segment can be confidently identified. The sequenced material came from blood. The base sequence is TGTGCCAGCAGCTTATATGGCACCGAAGCTTTCTTT. Its protein reads: CASSLYGTEAFF.